This T cell receptor (beta chain) was sequenced for a study of shared clonotypes between healthy human individuals. Study at large: There were three CD4 naive, three CD4 memory, two CD8 naive and one CD8 memory plates per donor.

Clones were read by immunoSEQ multiplex PCR, and TCRdb kept only the in-frame ones, dropping some. The table has roughly 2.2 million clones, 85% to 95% seen once. The germline V gene encodes CDR1 SNHLY and CDR2 FYNNEI. Trimming pared 7 bases from V and 6 bases from J, leaving 7 bases between. The CDR3 extends over 11 amino acids. The source material was naive CD4+ T cells from PBMCs. The subset is: CD45RA+ positively selected. The chain is built from TRBV2 and TRBJ1-3; D remains unclear. The receptor was isolated from a man younger than 30 in good health. Some clones in this sample may be carry-over from other donors' samples. CDR3 in amino acids: CASKGLNTIYF. For the CDR3, the DNA is TGTGCCAGCAAAGGTCTAAACACCATATATTTT.